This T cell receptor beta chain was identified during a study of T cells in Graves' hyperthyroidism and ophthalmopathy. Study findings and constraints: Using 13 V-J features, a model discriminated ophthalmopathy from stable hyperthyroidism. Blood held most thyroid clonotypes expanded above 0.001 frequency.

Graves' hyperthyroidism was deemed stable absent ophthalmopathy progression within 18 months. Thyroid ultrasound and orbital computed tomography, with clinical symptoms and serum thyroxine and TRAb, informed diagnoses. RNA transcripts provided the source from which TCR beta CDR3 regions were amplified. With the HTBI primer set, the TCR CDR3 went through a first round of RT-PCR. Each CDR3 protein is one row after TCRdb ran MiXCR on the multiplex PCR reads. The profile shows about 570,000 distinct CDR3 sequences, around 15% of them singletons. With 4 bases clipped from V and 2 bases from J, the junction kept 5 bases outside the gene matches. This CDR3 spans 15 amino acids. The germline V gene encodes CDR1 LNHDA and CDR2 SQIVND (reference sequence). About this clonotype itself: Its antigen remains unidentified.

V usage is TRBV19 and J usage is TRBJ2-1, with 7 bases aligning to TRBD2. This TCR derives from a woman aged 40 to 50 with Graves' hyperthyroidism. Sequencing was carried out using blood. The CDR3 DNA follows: TGTGCCAGTAGTAGACTAGCATCACCCTACAATGAGCAGTTCTTC. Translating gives CASSRLASPYNEQFF. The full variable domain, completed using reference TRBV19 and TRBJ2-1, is DGGITQSPKYLFRKEGQNVTLSCEQNLNHDAMYWYRQDPGQGLRLIYYSQIVNDFQKGDIAEGYSVSREKKESFPLTVTSAQKNPTAFYLCASSRLASPYNEQFFGPGTRLTVL.